Presented here are 21 T cell receptor beta chains from one specimen sequenced in a study of T cells after yellow fever vaccination (dated by TCRdb to 2018 to 2020). In light of the paper, this sample's treatment or condition label describes: live attenuated yellow fever vaccine strain. The library was made by 5' RACE. Sequencing used an Illumina HiSeq 2500. TCRdb applied fastp at Q25 and MiXCR to the public reads, then kept only in-frame beta chains. Rows with a matching CDR3 protein are joined into one entry that keeps the most common DNA and genes. In all, the sample holds about 300,000 distinct CDR3 sequences, and around 7% of those were seen once. Roughly a sixth of the sample is held by the ten biggest clonotypes. Specimen: PBMCs, collected more than 40 days after the first yellow fever vaccination. The receptors stem from a young man who received the YFV17D yellow fever vaccine.

The V gene is TRBV10-1, the J gene TRBJ1-5; TRBD1 aligns across 7 bases. The CDR3 runs 13 residues. The V and J ends lost 3 bases and 5 bases, in that order; junction bases with no gene match: 1. Germline assignment: CDR1 WNHNN and CDR2 SYGVQD (reference sequence). The CDR3 reads CASSEGGDQPQHF. The DNA of the CDR3 is TGCGCCAGCAGTGAAGGGGGCGATCAGCCCCAGCATTTT.

This sequence joins TRBV6-5 and TRBJ2-1; TRBD1 matches at 11 bases. V dropped 4 bases and J dropped 6; count of bases not matched to a gene: 2. Germline V CDR1 and CDR2: MNHEY, SVGAGI. The CDR3 length is 14 residues. The CDR3 reads CASSWGQGVNEQFF. Written as DNA, the CDR3 is TGTGCCAGCAGTTGGGGACAGGGGGTCAATGAGCAGTTCTTC.

Many counts were recorded for this clonotype. J is TRBJ2-1 and V is TRBV4-1; 9 bases fit TRBD2. Looked up from germline, CDR1 is MGHRA and CDR2 is YSYEKL. The V segment lost 2 bases and the J segment 0 bases; nucleotides outside the gene matches: 5. This CDR3 contains 17 residues. The CDR3 coding sequence is TGCGCCAGCAGCCAACTGGTTAGCGGGAGCTCCTACAATGAGCAGTTCTTC. As protein: CASSQLVSGSSYNEQFF.

In this sample, this clonotype turned up a few times. V and J are TRBV4-1 and TRBJ2-3, with no clear D. The CDR3 totals 15 residues. V gave up 1 base and J gave up 0 bases, with 8 bases separating them. Germline V gives CDR1 MGHRA, CDR2 YSYEKL. CDR3 in DNA: TGCGCCAGCAGCCAAGTCGGAGTGAGCACAGATACGCAGTATTTT. Translation gives CASSQVGVSTDTQYF.

This clonotype was picked up a small number of times. V is TRBV6-2 or TRBV6-3 and J is TRBJ1-6; maybe TRBD1 (5 bases). This CDR3 comprises 14 residues. V was shortened by 0 bases and J by 13 bases, with 13 bases between the two germline ends. Germline CDR1 is MNHEY and CDR2 is SVGEGT. The CDR3 DNA reads as TGTGCCAGCAGTTACTCCCGGACGGGGGATCCCCTCCACTTT. This encodes CASSYSRTGDPLHF.

This clonotype was seen more than once but under ten times. This chain uses TRBV5-4 with TRBJ2-2, with no clear D. The V gene's germline CDR1 is SGHNT and CDR2 YYREEE (reference sequence). Trimming took 0 bases from V and 4 from J, leaving 7 bases between them. The CDR3 consists of 14 residues. The CDR3 nucleotides are TGTGCCAGCAGCTTGGACTTTACCACCGGGGAGCTGTTTTTT. It specifies CASSLDFTTGELFF.

This clonotype was observed a handful of times. The chain links TRBV15 to TRBJ2-7; D may be TRBD2 (7 bases). CDR3 length equals 16 residues. Germline V gene lookup returns CDR1 LNHNV and CDR2 YYDKDF (reference sequence). Trimming removed 8 bases from V and 2 bases from J, with 22 bases in between. The CDR3 protein is CATSFAGAKTTYEQYF. As DNA, the CDR3 is TGTGCCACCTCGTTCGCGGGGGCCAAAACAACCTACGAGCAGTACTTC.

The sample holds a few counts of this clonotype. The chain carries TRBV20-1 and TRBJ2-3; D gene uncertain. The CDR3 has 14 residues. V shed 0 bases and J shed 3 bases, with 10 bases lying between them. Germline CDR1 DFQATT, CDR2 SNEGSKA (reference sequence). In DNA, the CDR3 is TGCAGTGCTAGAGATCCTCCGGCGACAGATACGCAGTATTTT. Translation: CSARDPPATDTQYF.

This clonotype was observed a few times. The rearrangement joins TRBV29-1 to TRBJ2-5; 7 nucleotides agree with TRBD2. Germline values: CDR1 SQVTM, CDR2 ANQGSEA. This CDR3 is 14 amino acids long. V trimming: 0 bases; J trimming: 4 bases; junction bases outside the gene matches: 5. DNA of the CDR3: TGCAGCGTTGAAGAAGGGGAGCGGGGAGAGACCCAGTACTTC. This codes for CSVEEGERGETQYF.

This chain links TRBV4-1 with TRBJ2-6; D gene ambiguous. Between the trimmed V and J ends, which lost 4 bases and 3 bases, there was a span of 16 bases. The CDR3 has 17 amino acids. Germline assignment: CDR1 MGHRA and CDR2 YSYEKL. Here the CDR3 DNA reads TGCGCCAGCAGCCCAAAGGAAGGTCAAGGTGGGGCCAACGTCCTGACTTTC. This encodes CASSPKEGQGGANVLTF.

This clonotype came up a few times. This chain connects TRBV12-3 or TRBV12-4 to TRBJ2-5; 8 bases match TRBD1. Trimming took 2 bases from V and 5 from J; bases not matched to a gene: 7. The CDR3 has 15 amino acids. CDR3 sequence: CASSLRAGGSETQYF. CDR3 in DNA: TGTGCCAGCAGTTTACGGGCAGGGGGCAGTGAGACCCAGTACTTC.

This clonotype was counted ten times or more. The chain is built from TRBV5-1 and TRBJ2-3; 7 positions agree with TRBD1. V shed 3 bases and J 0 bases; nucleotides not matched to a gene: 16. CDR3 size: 19 residues. Germline V lookup: CDR1 SGHRS, CDR2 YFSETQ. The CDR3: CASSSDGQGVFGSTDTQYF. CDR3 sequence (DNA): TGCGCCAGCAGCTCCGACGGTCAGGGGGTTTTTGGTAGCACAGATACGCAGTATTTT. The full variable domain, in which reference TRBV5-1 and TRBJ2-3 provide the parts outside the CDR3, is KAGVTQTPRYLIKTRGQQVTLSCSPISGHRSVSWYQQTPGQGLQFLFEYFSETQRNKGNFPGRFSGRQFSNSRSEMNVSTLELGDSALYLCASSSDGQGVFGSTDTQYFGPGTRLTVL.

This clonotype was found a few times. The gene calls are TRBV19 and TRBJ2-7, with unresolved D. The V end lost 5 bases, the J end lost 5 bases, and 13 bases lay between the germline ends. CDR3 length: 13 amino acids. CDR1 LNHDA and CDR2 SQIVND come from the germline V gene (reference sequence). For the CDR3, the DNA is TGTGCCAGTAGTCCCCCGGCGACCGACGAGCAGTACTTC. It specifies CASSPPATDEQYF.

The chain combines TRBV9 with TRBJ1-2; D call uncertain. The germline V gene has CDR1 SGDLS and CDR2 YYNGEE. The length of the CDR3 is 15 residues. V lost 1 base and J lost 0, with 10 bases in between. DNA of the CDR3: TGTGCCAGCAGCGTAACTTGGACCCCTAACTATGGCTACACCTTC. Encoded protein: CASSVTWTPNYGYTF.

The sample holds a few counts of this clonotype. The chain recombines TRBV12-3 or TRBV12-4 with TRBJ1-6; D is possibly TRBD1 (5 bases). This CDR3 is 16 amino acids long. Trimming removed 3 bases from V and 11 bases from J, with 20 bases in between. The CDR3 sequence is CASSLSSGTKSPPLHF. DNA of the CDR3: TGTGCCAGCAGTTTGAGCTCCGGGACCAAGAGTCCACCCCTCCACTTT.

This clonotype was seen more than once but under ten times. The chain employs TRBV5-1 and TRBJ2-7, with D tentatively TRBD1 (5 bases). Trimming left V 0 bases short and J 6 bases short, with 16 bases between. Germline V gene data show CDR1 as SGHRS and CDR2 as YFSETQ. The CDR3 totals 15 residues. The CDR3 here is CASSLAPGQGTEQYF. The CDR3 DNA is TGCGCCAGCAGCTTGGCTCCTGGGCAGGGTACCGAGCAGTACTTC.

This chain joins TRBV14 and TRBJ2-4; D is perhaps TRBD1 (5 bases). CDR1 SGHDN and CDR2 FVKESK come from the germline V gene. V dropped 0 bases and J dropped 11 bases, with 8 bases sitting between them. The CDR3 covers 12 residues. The CDR3 sequence is CASSQDQGVQYF. CDR3 nucleotide sequence: TGTGCCAGCAGCCAAGATCAGGGCGTTCAGTACTTC.

This clonotype was detected a few times. V and J are TRBV20-1 and TRBJ2-5; the match to TRBD1 covers 9 bases. Germline V gives CDR1 DFQATT, CDR2 SNEGSKA (reference sequence). With V trimmed by 7 bases and J by 4 bases, 4 bases remained unmatched. The CDR3 spans 12 residues. CDR3 sequence: CSGGTGPETQYF. As DNA, the CDR3 is TGCAGTGGAGGGACAGGGCCAGAGACCCAGTACTTC.

The table lists this clonotype with a few counts. The genes are TRBV21-1 and TRBJ2-3. TRBV21-1 is given as a pseudogene. The CDR3 extends over 17 amino acids. The CDR3 here is CASSKGLLGRRFDTQYF. CDR3 nucleotide sequence: TGTGCCAGCAGCAAGGGTCTGTTAGGACGGCGGTTCGATACGCAGTATTTT.

The chain links TRBV15 to TRBJ2-1, with 7 bases lining up with TRBD2. The CDR3 spans 17 residues. The trim removed 3 bases at V and 0 bases at J, leaving 8 bases unmatched. The germline CDR1 and CDR2 sequences are LNHNV and YYDKDF (reference sequence). CDR3 nucleotides: TGTGCCACCAGCAGGACCCAGCGGGGAGGCTCCTACAATGAGCAGTTCTTC. This gives the protein CATSRTQRGGSYNEQFF.

This clonotype occurred many times. V and J are TRBV12-3 or TRBV12-4 and TRBJ1-1, with 7 bases aligning to TRBD1. V lost 2 bases, J lost 4 bases, and 1 base stayed unmatched. The CDR3 contains 13 residues. The CDR3 loop reads CASSLQGGTEAFF. As DNA, the CDR3 is TGTGCCAGCAGTTTACAGGGGGGCACTGAAGCTTTCTTT.